The rows below give T cell receptor beta chains drawn from one sample of a study of cytomegalovirus exposure and HLA in healthy donors. The method was immunoSEQ multiplex PCR; TCRdb's version includes in-frame clones alone and lacks a portion of them. This table holds 25,000 to 40,000 clones. The specimen sequenced was PBMCs. The receptors come from a female donor in good health and CMV-seronegative. CDR3s include the opening cysteine and the closing phenylalanine or tryptophan. The D gene is left open where the match is weak.

>TRBD1|TRBJ2-5|TRBV5-1
TGCGCCAGCAGCTCGGGACAGCGGGAGACCCAGTACTTC
CASSSGQRETQYF
>-|TRBJ1-4|TRBV4-3
TGCGCCAGCAGCCAAGATCGCAGGGGAAATGAAAAACTGTTTTTT
CASSQDRRGNEKLFF
>TRBD2|TRBJ2-4|TRBV18
TGTGCCAGCTCACCAGGACTAGCGGAAAACATTCAGTACTTC
CASSPGLAENIQYF
>TRBD1|TRBJ2-5|TRBV4-2
TGTGCCAGCAGCTTTGGACAGGGCCAAGAGACCCAGTACTTC
CASSFGQGQETQYF
>-|TRBJ1-3|TRBV6-1
TGTGCCAGCATTCGGGGGTCAAACTCTGGAAACACCATATATTTT
CASIRGSNSGNTIYF
>-|TRBJ1-3|TRBV4-2
TGTGCCAGCAGCCAAGGGGCAGGGGTCACCCGAAACACCATATATTTT
CASSQGAGVTRNTIYF
>TRBD2|TRBJ2-2|TRBV6-4
TGTGCCAGCAGTGACAGCGGGGTAGCCGGGGAGCTGTTTTTT
CASSDSGVAGELFF
>TRBD1|TRBJ1-1|TRBV6-5
TGTGCCAGCAGTCAGGACAGGGGGAACACTGAAGCTTTCTTT
CASSQDRGNTEAFF
>-|TRBJ1-5|TRBV27
TGTGCCAGCAGTACCGGGACACCAACTCAGCCCCAGCATTTT
CASSTGTPTQPQHF
>TRBD1|TRBJ2-3|TRBV6-4
TGTGCCAGCAGTGACAACCCGGACAGGGGGGCTGATACGCAGTATTTT
CASSDNPDRGADTQYF
>TRBD1|TRBJ1-2|TRBV10-3
TGTGCCATCAGGGGACAGGTGGTTTTAGGCTACACCTTC
CAIRGQVVLGYTF
>TRBD1|TRBJ2-7|TRBV6-5
TGTGCCAGCAGTTACATCGGACAGGGCTACGAGCAGTACTTC
CASSYIGQGYEQYF
>TRBD1|TRBJ2-7|TRBV11-3
TGTGCCAGCAGCTCCGGACAGGGGAGGTCCTACGAGCAGTACTTC
CASSSGQGRSYEQYF
>TRBD1|TRBJ2-5|TRBV18
TGTGCCAGCTCACCGGGACAGGTGCCAGAGACCCAGTACTTC
CASSPGQVPETQYF
>-|TRBJ1-2|TRBV28
TGTGCCAGCAGTTCCCCGACAGAGCCAAGTGGGTATGGCTACACCTTC
CASSSPTEPSGYGYTF
>TRBD2|TRBJ2-7|TRBV6-5
TGTGCCAGCAGGGCCCCGGGGGGATCCTACGAGCAGTACTTC
CASRAPGGSYEQYF
>TRBD2|TRBJ2-1|TRBV30
TGTGCCTGGAGTCCATCCCGACTAGCGGGGCGATACAATGAGCAGTTCTTC
CAWSPSRLAGRYNEQFF
>TRBD1|TRBJ2-4|TRBV4-2
TGTGCCAGCAGCTCCCGGGACAGCGGTTTGGTGAGCATTCAGTACTTC
CASSSRDSGLVSIQYF
>-|TRBJ2-1|TRBV2
TGTGCCAGCAGTGCTTTGAGGGGGTACAATGAGCAGTTCTTC
CASSALRGYNEQFF
>-|TRBJ2-2|TRBV9
TGTGCCAGCAGCGTAGCGAGGACGAACACCGGGGAGCTGTTTTTT
CASSVARTNTGELFF
>-|TRBJ2-3|TRBV5-4
TGTGCCAGCAGCTTCGGACAAGAAGGGCAGTATTTT
CASSFGQEGQYF
>TRBD1|TRBJ2-7|TRBV5-6
TGTGCCAGCAGACCACCGGACAGGGGAAACTACGAGCAGTACTTC
CASRPPDRGNYEQYF
>-|TRBJ1-3|TRBV4-1
TGCGCCAGCAGCCGACATTTCTCTGGAAACACCATATATTTT
CASSRHFSGNTIYF
>TRBD2|TRBJ2-2|TRBV11-2
TGTGCCAGCAGCTTAGTCCGGGGGGGCCCCGGGGAGCTGTTTTTT
CASSLVRGGPGELFF
>TRBD1|TRBJ2-2|TRBV9
TGTGCCAGCACCACCCCCGGGCAGGGGGCGGCCGGGGAGCTGTTTTTT
CASTTPGQGAAGELFF
>TRBD2|TRBJ2-5|TRBV7-9
TGTGCCAGCAGATTAGCGGGGGGGCTTGAGACCCAGTACTTC
CASRLAGGLETQYF
>-|TRBJ1-1|TRBV11-2
TGTGCCAGCAGCCCCGGGGGGTCAGCCTCGGATCTCATGAACACTGAAGCTTTCTTT
CASSPGGSASDLMNTEAFF
>-|TRBJ2-7|TRBV19
TGTGCCAGTAGTATGACGTTCTCTAGCGCCTACGAGCAGTACTTC
CASSMTFSSAYEQYF
>TRBD1|TRBJ1-2|TRBV6-1
TGTGCCAGCAGTGAAGGGAGGGGACAGTCTGGCTACACCTTC
CASSEGRGQSGYTF
>TRBD1|TRBJ1-6|TRBV6-5
TGTGCCAGCAGCCTTGGGACAGGGCGATCACCCCTCCACTTT
CASSLGTGRSPLHF
>-|TRBJ2-3|TRBV12-5
TGTGCTAGTGGTTTGAGGGACAAGCAGTATTTT
CASGLRDKQYF